The T cell receptor beta chain under discussion was sequenced for a study of regulatory T cells in long-lasting Graves disease. General study points: Reduced TCR diversity was observed in persistent Graves' patients versus newly diagnosed patients. It is possible that accuracy was reduced by the small size of the sample.

This CDR3 is 15 amino acids long. The V gene lost 0 bases and the J gene lost 3 bases, with 11 bases spanning the gap. Germline V CDR1 and CDR2: KGHSH, LQKENI. The table lists this clonotype with many counts. Its antigen is currently unknown. The time point is: newly diagnosed GD, antithyroid drugs for less than 3 months. The TCR library was made from RNA extracted from PBMCs. Investigators prepared the TCR beta libraries by applying iRepertoire HTBI primers and Arm-PCR of CDR3 regions. TCRdb ran MiXCR on the multiplex PCR reads and lists one entry per CDR3 protein. The data show approximately 270,000 distinct CDR3 sequences, about 18% seen once. These data also featured in a second study, about T cells in Graves' hyperthyroidism and ophthalmopathy. That study adds: First-round RT-PCR targeting the TCR CDR3 was performed with the HTBI primer set.

Sequenced material: peripheral blood mononuclear cells (PBMCs), taken at new diagnosis, from a patient treated with antithyroid drugs. The TCR originated in a woman aged 25-40 years with Graves disease. V gene TRBV18 combines with J gene TRBJ2-5; D not certain. For the CDR3, the DNA is TGTGCCAGCTCACCACCGTACACGAATGAAGAGACCCAGTACTTC. Translation gives CASSPPYTNEETQYF.